This paragraph reports one T cell receptor (beta chain). It has no known antigen specificity. Base qualities are missing; no much larger clone stands one base away. TCRbeta CDR3 regions were amplified from genomic DNA using the immunoSEQ Assay, a bias-controlled multiplex PCR. On the authors' methods: The number of nucleated cells in each sample was estimated by amplification of reference gene primers within the assay. Sequence reads were collapsed and filtered to measure the absolute abundance of every unique TCRbeta CDR3 rearrangement. For each sample, productive Simpson clonality was calculated by taking the square root of Simpson's diversity index across productive rearrangements. Held by TCRdb, this immuneACCESS table contains in-frame sequences only and omits some clones. Under half of the omission traces to an unresolved V gene where checked; the cause of the rest is unknown. That table gives V, J and clone size, and the DNA gave D and trimming. The sample includes some 170,000 clones, with around 85% observed a single time. Together, the top ten hold approximately 6.2% of the sample.

The data belong to a study of blood T cell repertoires in COVID-19 (dated by TCRdb to about 2020). With regard to the full study: Samples from collaborators originated in the United States, Italy and Spain and spanned both the acute and convalescent phases of COVID-19. The material from the prospective study consisted of cDNA or gDNA derived from T cells, B-cell-depleted T cells, or PBMCs. Subjects who had been exposed to COVID-19, were actively infected with it, or had recovered from it provided the deeply sampled blood TCRbeta repertoires that made up the dataset. The repertoires were made available in a free public database intended to serve as a resource for research on the immune response to SARS-CoV-2. Samples were obtained from the ongoing ImmuneRACE study (first 160 participants) and from over a thousand subjects provided by 6 global collaborators. Nearly every sample came with metadata listing a de-identified subject ID, COVID-19 status, age in years and sex. Where available, HLA class I and class II types were taken from metadata supplied by the sample provider and were not determined by assay-based typing.

Participants in the prospective study were enrolled through a virtual design, were aged roughly 18 to 90 years, and lived in some 24 United States geographic areas. In the prospective study, participants were assigned to cohorts based on the clinical history participants reported in a screening survey and a study questionnaire. For ImmuneRACE Cohort 3, a participant was defined as recovered based on two consecutive negative NP/OP PCR tests, clearance by a healthcare professional, or resolution of symptoms. In the prospective study, whole blood, serum and a nasopharyngeal or oropharyngeal swab were collected from each participant by mobile phlebotomists. Over a roughly 2-month period, participants in the prospective study had the option of providing additional blood draws and questionnaires. Blood samples from the prospective study were shipped frozen or at room temperature prior to DNA extraction.

General findings and caveats noted by the study authors: The amount of clinical and demographic metadata varied by source and participant and was provided uncurated.

This TCR derives from a man aged 35 to 55 who had recovered from COVID-19. Sequencing input: PBMCs or T cells enriched from blood (not recorded which).

CDR3 protein: CASSLGQGGRPQHF. The DNA is TGTGCCAGCAGCTTAGGTCAGGGGGGAAGGCCCCAGCATTTT. The chain employs TRBV7-2 and TRBJ1-5, and 7 junction bases match TRBD1. The junction shows trimming of 1 base on V and 9 bases on J, and the gene matches do not reach 6 bases of it. From cysteine to phenylalanine, the CDR3 is 14 amino acids long. The sequence is cut down to CDR3 DNA, 42 bases in frame from base 1. CDR1 and CDR2 are drawn from the germline V gene: SGHTA, FQGNSA.